A single T cell receptor beta chain is shown here with its context. This entry is derived from a study of blood T cell repertoires in COVID-19. As for the study in general: The cDNA or gDNA used as material had been derived from T cells, B-cell-depleted T cells, or PBMCs.

Authors' data handling: Amplified reference gene primers provided the basis for estimating nucleated cell counts. Assay: immunoSEQ multiplex PCR; the TCRdb copy retains only in-frame clones and omits some. Clone size and the V and J calls come from that table; the DNA yielded D and trimming. The sample shows 270,000 or so clones, around 89% of them seen only once. The receptor was isolated from a man aged 40-50 years with acute or convalescent COVID-19. The material sequenced was peripheral blood.

The CDR3 nucleotides read TGTGCCAGCAGTGAATTCCGGGGATACACAGATACGCAGTATTTT. As protein: CASSEFRGYTDTQYF. The chain combines TRBV2 with TRBJ2-3, with TRBD2 as a possible D gene (5 bases). The CDR3 consists of 15 residues. The V end was cut by 2 bases, the J end by 2 bases, with 11 bases between. Per the germline V gene, CDR1 is SNHLY and CDR2 is FYNNEI.